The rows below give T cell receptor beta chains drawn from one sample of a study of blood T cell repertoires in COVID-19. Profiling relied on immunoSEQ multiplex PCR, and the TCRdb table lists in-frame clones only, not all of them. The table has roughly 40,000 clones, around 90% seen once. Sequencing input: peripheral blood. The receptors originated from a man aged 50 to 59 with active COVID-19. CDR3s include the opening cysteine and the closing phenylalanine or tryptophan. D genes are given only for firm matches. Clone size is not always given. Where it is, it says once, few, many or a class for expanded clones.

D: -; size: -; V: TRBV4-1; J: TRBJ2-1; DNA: TGCGCCAGCAGCCAAGTGGGAGCCCCCCCTAATGAGCAGTTCTTC; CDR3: CASSQVGAPPNEQFF
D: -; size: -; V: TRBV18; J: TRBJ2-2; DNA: TGTGCCAGCTCACCAAGGGACTCTCACTACGACGGCGGGGAGCTGTTTTTT; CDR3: CASSPRDSHYDGGELFF
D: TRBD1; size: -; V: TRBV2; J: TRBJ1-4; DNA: TGTGCCAGCAGTGAAAGGGGGCTTTATGAAAAACTGTTTTTT; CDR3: CASSERGLYEKLFF
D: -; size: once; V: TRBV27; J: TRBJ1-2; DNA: TGTGCCAGCAGTTCTCGGGGGGCGGGTAACTATGGCTACACCTTC; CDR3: CASSSRGAGNYGYTF
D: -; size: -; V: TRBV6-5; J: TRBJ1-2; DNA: TGTGCCAGCACCCTTTCAGGGAACTATGGCTACACCTTC; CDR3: CASTLSGNYGYTF
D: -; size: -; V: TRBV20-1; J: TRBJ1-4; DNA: TGCAGTGCTAGTACCCAGACAGCAACTAATGAAAAACTGTTTTTT; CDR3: CSASTQTATNEKLFF
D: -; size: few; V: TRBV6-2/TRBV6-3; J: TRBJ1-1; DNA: TGTGCCAGCAGTTACTCGATCGAGGGGACAGAAGCTTTCTTT; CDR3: CASSYSIEGTEAFF
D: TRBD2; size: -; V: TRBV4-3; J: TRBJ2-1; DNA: TGCGCCAGCAGCCAAGAGACTAGCGCTTTGTACAATGAGCAGTTCTTC; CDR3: CASSQETSALYNEQFF
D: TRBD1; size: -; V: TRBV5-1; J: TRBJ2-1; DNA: TGCGCCAGCAGCCCCGGACAGGGGTCCTACAATGAGCAGTTCTTC; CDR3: CASSPGQGSYNEQFF
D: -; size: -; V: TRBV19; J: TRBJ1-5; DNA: TGTGCCAGTAGTCGGGGCGGGAGGGGTACCAATCAGCCCCAGCATTTT; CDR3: CASSRGGRGTNQPQHF
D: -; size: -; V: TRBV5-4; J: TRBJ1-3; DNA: TGTGCCAGCAGCTTGACAGGTGGAAACACCATATATTTT; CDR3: CASSLTGGNTIYF
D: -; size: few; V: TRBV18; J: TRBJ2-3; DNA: TGTGCCAGCTCACCTACGGGGTCGAGGGCAGATACGCAGTATTTT; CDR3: CASSPTGSRADTQYF
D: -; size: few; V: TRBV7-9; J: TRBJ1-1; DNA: TGTGCCAGCAGGTCCCAGTGGAACACTGAAGCTTTCTTT; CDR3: CASRSQWNTEAFF
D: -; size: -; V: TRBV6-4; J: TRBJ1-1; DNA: TGTGCCAGCAGCCCACAGGGAACCACTGAAGCTTTCTTT; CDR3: CASSPQGTTEAFF
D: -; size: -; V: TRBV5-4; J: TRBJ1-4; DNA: TGTGCCAGCAGCTTGGGTAGGGGGAATGAAAAACTGTTTTTT; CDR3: CASSLGRGNEKLFF
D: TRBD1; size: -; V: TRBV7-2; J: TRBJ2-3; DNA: TGTGCCAGCAGCATAACCGGGACAGGGCTCACAGATACGCAGTATTTT; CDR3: CASSITGTGLTDTQYF